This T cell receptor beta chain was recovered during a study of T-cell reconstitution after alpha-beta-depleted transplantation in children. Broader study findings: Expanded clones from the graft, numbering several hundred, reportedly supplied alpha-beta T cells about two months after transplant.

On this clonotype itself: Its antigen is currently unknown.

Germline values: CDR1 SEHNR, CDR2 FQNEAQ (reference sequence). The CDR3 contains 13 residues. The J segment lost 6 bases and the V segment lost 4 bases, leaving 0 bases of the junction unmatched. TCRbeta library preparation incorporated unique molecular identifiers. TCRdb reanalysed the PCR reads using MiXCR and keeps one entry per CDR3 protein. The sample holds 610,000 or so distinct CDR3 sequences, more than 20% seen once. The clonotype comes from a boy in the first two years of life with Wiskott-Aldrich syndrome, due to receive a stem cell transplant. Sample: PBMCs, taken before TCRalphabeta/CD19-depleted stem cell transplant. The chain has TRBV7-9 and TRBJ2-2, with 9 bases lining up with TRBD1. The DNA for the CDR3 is TGTGCCAGCAGCTGGACAGGGGCCGGGGAGCTGTTTTTT. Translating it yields CASSWTGAGELFF. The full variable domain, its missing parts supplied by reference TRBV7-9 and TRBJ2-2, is DTGVSQNPRHKITKRGQNVTFRCDPISEHNRLYWYRQTLGQGPEFLTYFQNEAQLEKSRLLSDRFSAERPKGSFSTLEIQRTEQGDSAMYLCASSWTGAGELFFGEGSRLTVL.